Presented here are 10 T cell receptor beta chains from one specimen sequenced in a study of blood T cell repertoires in COVID-19. Produced via immunoSEQ multiplex PCR; TCRdb's table is partial and in-frame only. Among around 300,000 clones listed, approximately 85% were seen once. Material for sequencing was peripheral blood. The receptors originated from a human donor in a cohort sampled during active COVID-19.

The J gene is TRBJ2-1, the V gene TRBV4-1; TRBD2 aligns across 7 bases. Germline CDR1 is MGHRA and CDR2 is YSYEKL. The V segment lost 4 bases and the J segment 7 bases; nucleotides outside the gene matches: 4. The CDR3 spans 13 residues. DNA for the CDR3: TGCGCCAGCAGCCCGGGCGGGGGAAATGAGCAGTTCTTC. Protein product: CASSPGGGNEQFF.

J is TRBJ1-6 and V is TRBV7-9; D is uncertain. This CDR3 has 15 amino acids. Germline CDR1 SEHNR, CDR2 FQNEAQ (reference sequence). The germline V and J ends were trimmed by 1 base and 6 bases, with 10 bases remaining between them. The CDR3 nucleotides read TGTGCCAGCAGCTTAGTATTAGAGGGTAATTCACCCCTCCACTTT. Residues: CASSLVLEGNSPLHF.

This chain links TRBV15 with TRBJ1-6; D call uncertain. Trimming left V 0 bases short and J 3 bases short, with 6 bases between. The germline V gene has CDR1 LNHNV and CDR2 YYDKDF (reference sequence). This CDR3 region has 15 residues. The CDR3 nucleotides are TGTGCCACCAGCAGAGATAGGAGCTATAATTCACCCCTCCACTTT. It codes for CATSRDRSYNSPLHF.

The genes are TRBV28 and TRBJ2-6, with D hard to call. Per germline, CDR1 MDHEN and CDR2 SYDVKM. V shed 6 bases and J shed 2 bases, with 5 bases lying between them. The CDR3 sequence is 13 residues long. The DNA for the CDR3 is TGTGCCAGCAGGCGCACTGGGGCCAACGTCCTGACTTTC. The encoded protein is CASRRTGANVLTF. Together with reference TRBV28 and TRBJ2-6, the CDR3 gives the full variable domain: DVKVTQSSRYLVKRTGEKVFLECVQDMDHENMFWYRQDPGLGLRLIYFSYDVKMKEKGDIPEGYSVSREKKERFSLILESASTNQTSMYLCASRRTGANVLTFGAGSRLTVL.

This chain uses TRBV10-3 with TRBJ1-4, with D perhaps matching TRBD1 (5 bases). The CDR3 covers 14 residues. V was shortened by 2 bases and J by 3 bases, with 7 bases between the two germline ends. In germline, CDR1 is ENHRY, CDR2 SYGVKD. The CDR3 DNA follows: TGTGCCATCAGTGAGGGGGGGTCTAATGAAAAACTGTTTTTT. This codes for CAISEGGSNEKLFF.

Regarding this clone: In the same sample, other DNA sequences code for this CDR3. The chain employs TRBV5-6 and TRBJ2-7; 9 nucleotides line up with TRBD2. This CDR3 has 13 residues. Germline CDR1 and CDR2: SGHDT and YYEEEE. V lost 2 bases and J lost 3; bases outside the gene matches: 0. DNA of the CDR3: TGTGCCAGCAGCTTTAGCGGGGGCTACGAGCAGTACTTC. Translating gives CASSFSGGYEQYF.

J is TRBJ2-4 and V is TRBV5-1, with D possibly being TRBD1 (5 bases). The CDR3 runs to 14 residues. Germline CDR1 SGHRS, CDR2 YFSETQ. V dropped 0 bases and J dropped 8 bases, with 12 bases sitting between them. The CDR3 protein is CASSLEGRVDIQYF. The CDR3 region has the DNA TGCGCCAGCAGCTTGGAGGGCAGGGTAGACATTCAGTACTTC.

The DNA of the CDR3 is TGTGCCAGCAGCTTACTGAGGGACTATGGCTACACCTTC. Residues: CASSLLRDYGYTF. The chain carries TRBV7-8 and TRBJ1-2; D uncertain. The germline V and J ends were trimmed by 2 bases and 3 bases, with 7 bases remaining between them. Germline CDR1 is SGHVS and CDR2 is FQNEAQ. The CDR3 is 13 amino acids.

The J gene is TRBJ2-3, the V gene TRBV4-1; 7 bases agree with TRBD1. J gave up 2 bases and V 4 bases, and 3 bases lay outside the gene matches. The CDR3 has 14 amino acids. CDR1 and CDR2 from the germline V gene are MGHRA and YSYEKL. The CDR3 coding sequence is TGCGCCAGCAGCCGGGGACAGAACACAGATACGCAGTATTTT. This encodes CASSRGQNTDTQYF.

The chain combines TRBV7-3 with TRBJ1-2; TRBD1 is a possible D gene (5 bases). The CDR3 runs to 17 residues. Germline V gene sequence: CDR1 SGHTA, CDR2 FQGTGA. The V end lost 5 bases, the J end lost 5 bases, and 24 bases lay between the germline ends. CDR3 coding DNA: TGTGCCAGCAGCCCAGGTGCTGCGATACAGACAGCATATGGCTACACCTTC. This encodes CASSPGAAIQTAYGYTF.